The TCR beta chain under discussion was sequenced for a study of cytomegalovirus exposure and HLA in healthy donors. As for the study in general: According to later analysis, the same platform produced the 120 or so validation and several hundred first-cohort repertoires.

Assay used: immunoSEQ multiplex PCR; TCRdb lists only in-frame clones, some missing. The table has about 120,000 clones, about 84% seen once. General study results and limits: It was found in a later analysis that first-cohort TCR clusters tended to co-occur in the 90 to 150 validation repertoires. Most observed TCR sequences were rare, whereas some public TCRs were detected in many donors.

Germline V gene sequence: CDR1 KGHSH, CDR2 LQKENI. V lost 2 bases and J lost 2; bases outside the gene matches: 6. This CDR3 has 15 residues. A remark on this clone: Its matching antigen is unknown.

This receptor was obtained from a woman under 40 in good health and CMV-seronegative. Sequencing was carried out using PBMCs. The chain joins TRBV18 to TRBJ2-7; 7 nucleotides align to TRBD2. The CDR3 nucleotides are TGTGCCAGCTCACCAAGGGAGGGAAGGACCTACGAGCAGTACTTC. Its translation is CASSPREGRTYEQYF.